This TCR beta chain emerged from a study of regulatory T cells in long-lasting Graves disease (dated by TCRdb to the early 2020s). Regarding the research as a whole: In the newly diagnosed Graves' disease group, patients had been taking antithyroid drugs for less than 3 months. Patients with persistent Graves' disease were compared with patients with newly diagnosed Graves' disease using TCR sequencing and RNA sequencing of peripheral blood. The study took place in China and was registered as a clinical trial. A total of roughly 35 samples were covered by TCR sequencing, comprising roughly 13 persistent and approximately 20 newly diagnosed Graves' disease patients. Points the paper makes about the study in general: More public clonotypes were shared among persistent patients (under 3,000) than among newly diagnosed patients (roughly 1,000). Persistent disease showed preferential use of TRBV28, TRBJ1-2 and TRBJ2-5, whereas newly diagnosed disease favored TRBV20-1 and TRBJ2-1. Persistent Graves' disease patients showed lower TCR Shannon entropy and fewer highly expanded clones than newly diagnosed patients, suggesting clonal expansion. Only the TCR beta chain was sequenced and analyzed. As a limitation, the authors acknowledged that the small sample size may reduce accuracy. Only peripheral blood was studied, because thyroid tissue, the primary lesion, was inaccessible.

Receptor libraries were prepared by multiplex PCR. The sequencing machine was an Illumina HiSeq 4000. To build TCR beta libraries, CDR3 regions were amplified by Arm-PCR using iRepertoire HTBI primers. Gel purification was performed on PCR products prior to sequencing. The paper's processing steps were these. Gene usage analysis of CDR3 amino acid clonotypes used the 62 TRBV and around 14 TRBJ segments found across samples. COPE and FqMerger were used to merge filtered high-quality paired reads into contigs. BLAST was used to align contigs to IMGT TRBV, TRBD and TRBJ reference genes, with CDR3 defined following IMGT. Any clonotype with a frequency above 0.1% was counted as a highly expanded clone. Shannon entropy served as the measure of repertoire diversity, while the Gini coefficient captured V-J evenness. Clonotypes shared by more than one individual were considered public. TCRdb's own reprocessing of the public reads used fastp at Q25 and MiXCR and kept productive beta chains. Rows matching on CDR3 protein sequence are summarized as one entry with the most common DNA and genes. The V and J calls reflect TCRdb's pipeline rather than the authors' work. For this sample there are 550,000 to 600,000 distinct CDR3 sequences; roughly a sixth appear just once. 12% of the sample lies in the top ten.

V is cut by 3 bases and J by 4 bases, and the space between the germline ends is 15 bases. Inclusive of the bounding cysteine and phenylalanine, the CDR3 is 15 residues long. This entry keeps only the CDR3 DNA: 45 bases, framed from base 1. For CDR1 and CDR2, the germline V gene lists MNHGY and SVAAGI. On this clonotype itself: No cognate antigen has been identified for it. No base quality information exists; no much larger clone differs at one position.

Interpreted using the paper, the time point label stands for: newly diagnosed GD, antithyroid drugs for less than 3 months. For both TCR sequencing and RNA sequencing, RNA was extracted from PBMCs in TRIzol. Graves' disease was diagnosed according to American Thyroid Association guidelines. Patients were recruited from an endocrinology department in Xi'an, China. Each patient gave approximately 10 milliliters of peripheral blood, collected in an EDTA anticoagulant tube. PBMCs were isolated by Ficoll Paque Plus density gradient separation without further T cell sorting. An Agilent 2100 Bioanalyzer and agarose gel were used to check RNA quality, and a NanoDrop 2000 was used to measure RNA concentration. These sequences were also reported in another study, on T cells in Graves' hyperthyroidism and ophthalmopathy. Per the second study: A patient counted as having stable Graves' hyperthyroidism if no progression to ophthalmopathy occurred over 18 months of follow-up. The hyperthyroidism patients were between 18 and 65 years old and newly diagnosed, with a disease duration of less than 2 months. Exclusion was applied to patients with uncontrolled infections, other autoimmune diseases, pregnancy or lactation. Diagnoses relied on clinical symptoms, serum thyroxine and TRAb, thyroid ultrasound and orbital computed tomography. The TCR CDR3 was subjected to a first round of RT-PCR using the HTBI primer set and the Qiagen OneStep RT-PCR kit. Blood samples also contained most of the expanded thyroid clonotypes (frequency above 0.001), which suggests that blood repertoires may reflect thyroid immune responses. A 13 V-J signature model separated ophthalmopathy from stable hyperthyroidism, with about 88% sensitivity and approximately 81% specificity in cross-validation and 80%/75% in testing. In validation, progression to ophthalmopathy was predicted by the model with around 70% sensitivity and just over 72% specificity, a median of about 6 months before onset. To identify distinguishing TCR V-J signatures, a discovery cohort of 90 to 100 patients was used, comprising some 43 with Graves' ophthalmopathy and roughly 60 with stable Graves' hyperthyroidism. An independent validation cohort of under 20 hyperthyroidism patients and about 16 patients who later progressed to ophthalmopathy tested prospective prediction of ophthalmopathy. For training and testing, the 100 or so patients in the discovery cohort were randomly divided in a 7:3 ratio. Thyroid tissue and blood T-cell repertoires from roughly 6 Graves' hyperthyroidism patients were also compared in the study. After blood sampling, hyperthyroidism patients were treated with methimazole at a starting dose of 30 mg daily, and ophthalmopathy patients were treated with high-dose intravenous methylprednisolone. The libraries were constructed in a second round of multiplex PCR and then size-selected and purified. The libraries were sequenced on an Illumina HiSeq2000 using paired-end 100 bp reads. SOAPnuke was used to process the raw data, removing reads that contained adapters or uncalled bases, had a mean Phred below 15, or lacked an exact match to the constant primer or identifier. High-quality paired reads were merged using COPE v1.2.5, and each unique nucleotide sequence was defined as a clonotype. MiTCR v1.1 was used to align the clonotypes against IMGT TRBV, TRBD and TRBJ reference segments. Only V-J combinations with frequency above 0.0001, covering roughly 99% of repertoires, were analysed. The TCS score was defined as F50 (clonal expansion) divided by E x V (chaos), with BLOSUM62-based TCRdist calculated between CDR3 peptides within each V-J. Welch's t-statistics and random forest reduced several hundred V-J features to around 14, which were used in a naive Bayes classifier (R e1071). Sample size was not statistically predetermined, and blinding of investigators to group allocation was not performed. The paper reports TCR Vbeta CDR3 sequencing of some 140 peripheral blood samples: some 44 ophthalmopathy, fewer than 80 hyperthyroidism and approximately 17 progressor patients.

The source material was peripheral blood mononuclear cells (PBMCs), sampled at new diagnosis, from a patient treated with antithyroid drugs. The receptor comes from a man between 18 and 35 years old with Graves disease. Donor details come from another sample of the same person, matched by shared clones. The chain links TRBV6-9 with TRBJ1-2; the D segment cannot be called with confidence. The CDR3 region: CASSYSDGVGYGYTF. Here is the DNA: TGTGCCAGCAGTTACTCCGACGGGGTGGGCTATGGCTACACCTTC.